The 7 T cell receptor beta chains presented below share a single source sample, sequenced in a study of blood T cell repertoires in COVID-19. Repertoires were generated with immunoSEQ multiplex PCR, while TCRdb's copy carries only in-frame clones and drops some. This table has about 380,000 clones, 80% to 90% appearing once. Sequencing was carried out using PBMCs or T cells enriched from blood (not recorded which). Receptors originate from a man aged 25 to 40 who had recovered from COVID-19.

This clone was picked up a small number of times. The chain combines TRBV12-3 or TRBV12-4 with TRBJ1-1; 9 bases map to TRBD1. The CDR3 contains 12 residues. V gave up 5 bases and J gave up 10 bases; unmatched junction bases: 5. CDR3 in DNA: TGTGCCAGCAGTCTTGGACAGGGGAGAGCTTTCTTT. Translated: CASSLGQGRAFF.

The chain uses TRBV4-3 and TRBJ2-2, with 10 bases fitting TRBD2. The V gene's germline CDR1 is LGHNA and CDR2 YSLEER. The V gene end was trimmed by 0 bases and the J gene end by 2 bases; junction bases not matched to a gene: 6. The CDR3 is 18 residues long. In DNA, the CDR3 is TGCGCCAGCAGCCAAGACCAGATAGCGGGGGGAAACACCGGGGAGCTGTTTTTT. Protein sequence: CASSQDQIAGGNTGELFF.

CDR3 in amino acids: CASSQGWSEQYF. CDR3 in DNA: TGCGCCAGCAGCCAAGGGTGGAGCGAGCAGTACTTC. The V and J genes are TRBV4-1 and TRBJ2-7; D unresolved. Germline V CDR1 and CDR2: MGHRA, YSYEKL. The CDR3 length is 12 residues. V lost 1 base and J lost 6, with 7 bases in between.

This clone was recorded once. The rearrangement links TRBV6-5 to TRBJ2-1, with TRBD1 matching over 7 bases. CDR1 and CDR2 from the germline V gene are MNHEY and SVGAGI. This CDR3 contains 14 residues. The V and J ends lost 4 bases and 6 bases, in that order; junction bases with no gene match: 6. As DNA, the CDR3 is TGTGCCAGCAGTTCCTTGCCAGGGGGCAATGAGCAGTTCTTC. Its protein product is CASSSLPGGNEQFF.

This clone was seen once. The chain combines TRBV10-3 with TRBJ2-1, with 9 bases matching TRBD1. Trimming cost V 5 bases and J 2 bases; bases outside gene matches: 7. The CDR3 totals 16 residues. Germline CDR1 is ENHRY and CDR2 is SYGVKD. The DNA of the CDR3 is TGTGCCATCAGTTCTTCCGGGACAGGGACCTACAATGAGCAGTTCTTC. Translation gives CAISSSGTGTYNEQFF.

This chain links TRBV2 with TRBJ2-4; D is possibly TRBD2 (6 bases). CDR1 is SNHLY and CDR2 is FYNNEI in the germline V gene. Trimming took 1 base from V and 1 from J, leaving 14 bases between them. The CDR3 extends over 17 amino acids. The CDR3 DNA is TGTGCCAGCAGTGAAGTTGGGGGGAGTGGGGCCAAAAACATTCAGTACTTC. It yields the protein CASSEVGGSGAKNIQYF.

V and J are TRBV11-2 and TRBJ1-1; no reliable D call. V was cut by 7 bases and J by 5 bases, with 8 bases left in between. The CDR3 is made up of 11 amino acids. CDR1 SGHAT and CDR2 FQNNGV come from the germline V gene. Here the CDR3 reads CASISLTEAFF. In nucleotides, the CDR3 is TGTGCCAGCATCTCCTTGACTGAAGCTTTCTTT.